The rows below give T cell receptor beta chains drawn from one sample of a study of control samples from healthy donors and cancer patients. TCRdb's copy holds only in-frame clones and misses some; the assay was immunoSEQ multiplex PCR. The data hold about 120,000 clones, with about 91% observed a single time. What was sequenced was blood. Receptors originate from a middle-aged man in good health. Both conserved end residues are part of each CDR3. A D gene is named only where the DNA matches it firmly. Size tells how often a clone was seen (once, few, many) or the class of an expanded clone, and some rows leave it out.

cdr3_aa | cdr3_nt | clone_size | j_call | d_call | v_call | cdr3_length
CASSEPLPGLGVEQFF | TGTGCCAGCAGTGAGCCACTACCGGGACTAGGTGTTGAGCAGTTCTTC | once | TRBJ2-1 | TRBD2 | TRBV2 | 16
CASSEPGTGIYEQYF | TGTGCCAGCAGTGAACCGGGGACAGGAATTTACGAGCAGTACTTC | NA | TRBJ2-7 | TRBD1 | TRBV6-1 | 15
CASSNRGGRDNEQFF | TGCGCCAGCAGCAACCGGGGGGGGAGGGACAATGAGCAGTTCTTC | once | TRBJ2-1 | TRBD2 | TRBV4-1 | 15
CASSPIPSNSPLHF | TGCGCCAGCAGCCCAATCCCAAGTAATTCACCCCTCCACTTT | NA | TRBJ1-6 | NA | TRBV5-1 | 14
CASSQFTRGTGEGYTF | TGCGCCAGCAGCCAATTTACCCGTGGGACAGGGGAAGGCTACACCTTC | NA | TRBJ1-2 | TRBD1 | TRBV4-3 | 16
CASSDPDYEQYF | TGTGCCAGCAGTGACCCGGACTACGAGCAGTACTTC | many | TRBJ2-7 | NA | TRBV2 | 12
CASSPRDRSSNYGYTF | TGCGCCAGCAGCCCCAGGGACAGGTCATCTAACTATGGCTACACCTTC | NA | TRBJ1-2 | TRBD1 | TRBV5-1 | 16
CASSQGTRSGYTF | TGTGCCAGCAGCCAAGGGACAAGGAGTGGCTACACCTTC | NA | TRBJ1-2 | NA | TRBV3-1/TRBV3-2 | 13
CASSLSTVLNYGYTF | TGTGCCAGCAGCCTGTCGACAGTCCTTAACTATGGCTACACCTTC | NA | TRBJ1-2 | NA | TRBV3-1/TRBV3-2 | 15
CATSRDQLYQETQYF | TGTGCCACCAGCAGAGATCAGTTGTACCAAGAGACCCAGTACTTC | NA | TRBJ2-5 | NA | TRBV15 | 15
CASERLAPNTGELFF | TGTGCCAGTGAAAGACTAGCGCCGAACACCGGGGAGCTGTTTTTT | NA | TRBJ2-2 | TRBD2 | TRBV6-5 | 15
CASSGTGGLGGYTF | TGTGCCAGCAGCGGAACAGGCGGACTTGGTGGCTACACCTTC | NA | TRBJ1-2 | NA | TRBV9 | 14
CAWSEGTGGYYGYTF | TGTGCCTGGAGTGAGGGGACAGGGGGCTACTATGGCTACACCTTC | NA | TRBJ1-2 | TRBD1 | TRBV30 | 15
CASMGRGGSNYGYTF | TGTGCCAGCATGGGCAGGGGTGGCTCTAACTATGGCTACACCTTC | NA | TRBJ1-2 | NA | TRBV6-5 | 15
CATSDLQGQGTDTQYF | TGTGCCACCAGTGATTTGCAGGGACAGGGCACAGATACGCAGTATTTT | few | TRBJ2-3 | TRBD1 | TRBV24-1 | 16
CASSPPTDSATNEKLFF | TGTGCCAGCTCACCACCTACCGATTCGGCAACTAATGAAAAACTGTTTTTT | NA | TRBJ1-4 | NA | TRBV18 | 17
CATADQNNYGYTF | TGTGCCACAGCGGACCAAAACAACTATGGCTACACCTTC | NA | TRBJ1-2 | NA | TRBV24-1 | 13
CASSPGRGEQFF | TGTGCCAGCTCACCAGGGCGGGGTGAGCAGTTCTTC | NA | TRBJ2-1 | NA | TRBV18 | 12
CASSPRTERGYTF | TGTGCCAGCAGCCCCCGGACAGAAAGGGGCTACACCTTC | NA | TRBJ1-2 | NA | TRBV7-9 | 13
CSVETNGNEQFF | TGCAGCGTTGAAACTAACGGGAATGAGCAGTTCTTC | NA | TRBJ2-1 | NA | TRBV29-1 | 12
CAWSVLQGSEAFF | TGTGCCTGGAGTGTCCTACAGGGGTCTGAAGCTTTCTTT | NA | TRBJ1-1 | TRBD1 | TRBV30 | 13
CASSLGWGDEQFF | TGTGCCAGCAGCTTAGGGTGGGGAGATGAGCAGTTCTTC | once | TRBJ2-1 | NA | TRBV7-9 | 13
CASSRTSVGTDTQYF | TGTGCCAGTAGTAGAACTAGCGTCGGCACAGATACGCAGTATTTT | NA | TRBJ2-3 | TRBD2 | TRBV19 | 15
CASSARGDRGKNQPQHF | TGTGCCAGCAGTGCCCGGGGGGACAGGGGGAAAAATCAGCCCCAGCATTTT | NA | TRBJ1-5 | TRBD1 | TRBV2 | 17
CASSLTSSYNEQFF | TGTGCCAGCAGTTTAACGAGCTCCTACAATGAGCAGTTCTTC | NA | TRBJ2-1 | NA | TRBV27 | 14
CASSRQAGVQPQHF | TGTGCCAGCAGTCGACAGGCGGGGGTGCAGCCCCAGCATTTT | NA | TRBJ1-5 | NA | TRBV6-5 | 14
CASSLGTGFMGQFF | TGTGCCAGCAGCCTCGGGACAGGGTTTATGGGGCAGTTCTTC | NA | TRBJ2-1 | TRBD1 | TRBV5-6 | 14
CASSMGVSGANVLTF | TGTGCCAGTAGTATGGGGGTCTCTGGGGCCAACGTCCTGACTTTC | NA | TRBJ2-6 | NA | TRBV19 | 15
CASSLVRSSGGPDTQYF | TGTGCCAGCAGCTTAGTTAGGAGTAGCGGGGGTCCAGATACGCAGTATTTT | NA | TRBJ2-3 | TRBD2 | TRBV7-6 | 17
CASSPRLASYNSPLHF | TGTGCCAGCTCACCACGGTTAGCCTCCTATAATTCACCCCTCCACTTT | NA | TRBJ1-6 | NA | TRBV18 | 16